This is a list of T cell receptor beta chains from one sample in a study of metastatic and nonmetastatic thyroid tumors. MiXCR reprocessed the PCR reads for TCRdb. The sample carries 34,000 or so clones, 16% recorded once. The sequencing input was blood. The source of these receptors is a female donor with papillary thyroid cancer or a benign thyroid nodule (not recorded which). Some clones in this sample may be carry-over from other donors' samples. Each CDR3 is given with its conserved first and last residue. D genes are given only for firm matches. For some rows the clone size is stated as once, few or many, or as a class when expanded; others skip it.

D | J | V | size | CDR3 | DNA
. | TRBJ2-1 | TRBV27 | . | CASSLSGADDQFF | TGTGCCAGCAGTTTATCGGGAGCAGATGATCAGTTCTTC
TRBD2 | TRBJ2-7 | TRBV3-1 | many | CASSSLAGGAYEQYF | TGTGCCAGCAGCTCACTAGCGGGAGGGGCCTACGAGCAGTACTTC
. | TRBJ2-3 | TRBV7-9 | many | CASSLVRGTDTQYF | TGTGCCAGCAGCTTAGTGAGGGGCACAGATACGCAGTATTTT
. | TRBJ2-1 | TRBV7-2 | many | CASSLVGGAAEQFF | TGTGCCAGCAGCTTAGTTGGGGGAGCGGCTGAGCAGTTCTTC
TRBD2 | TRBJ2-7 | TRBV2 | many | CASKVGASGPYEQYF | TGTGCCAGCAAGGTGGGGGCTAGCGGGCCCTACGAGCAGTACTTC
TRBD2 | TRBJ2-2 | TRBV15 | many | CATSPRGDPAAGELFF | TGTGCCACCAGCCCGCGGGGGGACCCGGCCGCCGGGGAGCTGTTTTTT
TRBD2 | TRBJ2-1 | TRBV20-1 | many | CSATPSGRFEQFF | TGCAGTGCTACCCCTAGCGGGAGATTTGAGCAGTTCTTC
TRBD1 | TRBJ1-2 | TRBV5-4 | many | CASSLGQGANGYTF | TGTGCCAGCAGCTTGGGACAGGGGGCGAATGGCTACACCTTC
. | TRBJ2-3 | TRBV3-1 | . | CASSQDRIDTQYF | TGTGCCAGCAGCCAAGACCGGATAGATACGCAGTATTTT
. | TRBJ2-1 | TRBV27 | few | CASSLGQTYANNEQFF | TGTGCCAGCAGCCTAGGACAGACGTATGCCAACAATGAGCAGTTCTTC
TRBD2 | TRBJ2-1 | TRBV11-1 | few | CASSSTSLRSYNEQFF | TGTGCCAGCAGCTCGACTAGCCTTAGATCCTACAATGAGCAGTTCTTC